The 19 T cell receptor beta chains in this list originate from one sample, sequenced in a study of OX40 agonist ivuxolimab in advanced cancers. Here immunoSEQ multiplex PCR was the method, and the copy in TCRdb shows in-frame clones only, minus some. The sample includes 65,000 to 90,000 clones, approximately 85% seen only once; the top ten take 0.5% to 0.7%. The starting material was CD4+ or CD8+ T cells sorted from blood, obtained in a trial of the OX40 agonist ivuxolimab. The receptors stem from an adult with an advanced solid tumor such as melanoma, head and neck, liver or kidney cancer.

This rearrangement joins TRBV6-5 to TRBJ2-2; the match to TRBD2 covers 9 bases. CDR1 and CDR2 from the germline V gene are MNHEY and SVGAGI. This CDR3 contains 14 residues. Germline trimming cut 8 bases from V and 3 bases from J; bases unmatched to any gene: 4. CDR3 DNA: TGTGCCAGCGCGGCTAGCGGGGACACCGGGGAGCTGTTTTTT. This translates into CASAASGDTGELFF.

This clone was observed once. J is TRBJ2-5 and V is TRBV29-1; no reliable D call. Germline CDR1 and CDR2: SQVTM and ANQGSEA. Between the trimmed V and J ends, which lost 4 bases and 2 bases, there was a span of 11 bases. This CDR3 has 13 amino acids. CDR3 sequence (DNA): TGCAGCGTTGTAGTGCGGCCGCAAGAGACCCAGTACTTC. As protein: CSVVVRPQETQYF. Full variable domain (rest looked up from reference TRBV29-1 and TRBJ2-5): SAVISQKPSRDICQRGTSLTIQCQVDSQVTMMFWYRQQPGQSLTLIATANQGSEATYESGFVIDKFPISRPNLTFSTLTVSNMSPEDSSIYLCSVVVRPQETQYFGPGTRLLVL.

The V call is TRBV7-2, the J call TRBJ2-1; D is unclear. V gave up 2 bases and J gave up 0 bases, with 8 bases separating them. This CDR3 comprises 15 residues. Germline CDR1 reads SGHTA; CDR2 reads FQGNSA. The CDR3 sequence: CASSLTSASYNEQFF. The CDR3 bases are TGTGCCAGCAGCTTAACGAGCGCCTCCTACAATGAGCAGTTCTTC.

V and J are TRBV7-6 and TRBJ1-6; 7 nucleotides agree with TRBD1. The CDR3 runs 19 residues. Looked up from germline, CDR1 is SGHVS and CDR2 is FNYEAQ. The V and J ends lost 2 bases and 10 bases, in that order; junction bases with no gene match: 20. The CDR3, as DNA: TGTGCCAGCAGCTTAAGGGCGGGGCAGGGGGGACTCCAAGGGTCACCCCTCCACTTT. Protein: CASSLRAGQGGLQGSPLHF.

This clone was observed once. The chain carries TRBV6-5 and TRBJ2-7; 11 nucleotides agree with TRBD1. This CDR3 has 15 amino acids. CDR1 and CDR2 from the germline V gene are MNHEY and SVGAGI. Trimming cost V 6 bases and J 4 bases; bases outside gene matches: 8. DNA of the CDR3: TGTGCCAGCAGGCGACCGGGACAGGGGGGATACGAGCAGTACTTC. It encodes CASRRPGQGGYEQYF.

The CDR3: CASGLAVQETQYF. The CDR3 nucleotides are TGCGCCAGCGGGCTAGCGGTACAAGAGACCCAGTACTTC. The chain couples TRBV5-1 to TRBJ2-5; TRBD2 agrees at 7 bases. V shed 7 bases, J shed 2 bases, and the junction held 5 bases outside the gene matches. Germline V gene lookup returns CDR1 SGHRS and CDR2 YFSETQ. The CDR3 runs 13 residues.

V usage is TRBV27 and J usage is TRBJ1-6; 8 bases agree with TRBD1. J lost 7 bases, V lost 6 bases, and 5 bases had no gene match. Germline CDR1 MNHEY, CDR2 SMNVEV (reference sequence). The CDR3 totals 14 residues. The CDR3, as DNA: TGTGCCAGCAGGGCAGGGGGCAGAAATTCACCCCTCCACTTT. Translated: CASRAGGRNSPLHF.

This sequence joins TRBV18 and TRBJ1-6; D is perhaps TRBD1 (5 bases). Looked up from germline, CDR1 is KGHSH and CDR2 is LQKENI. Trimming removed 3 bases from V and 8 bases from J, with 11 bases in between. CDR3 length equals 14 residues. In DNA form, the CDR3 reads TGTGCCAGCTCACCTCGGGACGGGGATTCACCCCTCCACTTT. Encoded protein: CASSPRDGDSPLHF.

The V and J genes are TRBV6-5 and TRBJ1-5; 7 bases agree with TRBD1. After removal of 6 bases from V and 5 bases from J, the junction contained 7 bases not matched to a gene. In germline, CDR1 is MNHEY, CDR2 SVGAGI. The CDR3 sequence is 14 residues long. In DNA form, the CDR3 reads TGTGCCAGCAGATCTCGACAGGGCGATCAGCCCCAGCATTTT. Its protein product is CASRSRQGDQPQHF.

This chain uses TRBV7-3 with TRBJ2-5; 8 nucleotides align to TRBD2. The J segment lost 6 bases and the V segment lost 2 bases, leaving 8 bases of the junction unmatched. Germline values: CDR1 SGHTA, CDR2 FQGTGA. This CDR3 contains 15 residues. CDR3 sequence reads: CASSLGGGGRQTQYF. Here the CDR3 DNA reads TGTGCCAGCAGCTTAGGAGGCGGGGGGCGACAGACCCAGTACTTC.

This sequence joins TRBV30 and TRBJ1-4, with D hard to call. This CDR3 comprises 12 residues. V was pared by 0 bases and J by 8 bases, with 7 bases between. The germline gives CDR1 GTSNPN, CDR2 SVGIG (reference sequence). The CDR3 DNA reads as TGTGCCTGGAGTGTTCTCGGCGAAAAACTGTTTTTT. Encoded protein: CAWSVLGEKLFF.

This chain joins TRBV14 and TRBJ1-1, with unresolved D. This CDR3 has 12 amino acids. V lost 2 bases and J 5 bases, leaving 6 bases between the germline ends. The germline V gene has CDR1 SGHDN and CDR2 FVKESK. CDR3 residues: CASSQRDTEAFF. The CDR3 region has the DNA TGTGCCAGCAGCCAAAGGGATACTGAAGCTTTCTTT.

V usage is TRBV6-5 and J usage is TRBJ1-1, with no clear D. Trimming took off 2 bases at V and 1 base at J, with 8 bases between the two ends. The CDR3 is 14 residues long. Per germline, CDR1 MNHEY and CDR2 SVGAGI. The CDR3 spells CASSYKVGNTEAFF. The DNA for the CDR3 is TGTGCCAGCAGTTACAAGGTAGGGAACACTGAAGCTTTCTTT.

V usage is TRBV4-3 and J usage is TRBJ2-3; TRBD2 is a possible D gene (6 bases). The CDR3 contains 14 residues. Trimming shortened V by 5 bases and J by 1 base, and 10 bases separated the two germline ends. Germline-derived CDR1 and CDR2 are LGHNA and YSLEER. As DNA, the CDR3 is TGCGCCAGCAGCTACCAGCGGGGCACAGATACGCAGTATTTT. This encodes CASSYQRGTDTQYF.

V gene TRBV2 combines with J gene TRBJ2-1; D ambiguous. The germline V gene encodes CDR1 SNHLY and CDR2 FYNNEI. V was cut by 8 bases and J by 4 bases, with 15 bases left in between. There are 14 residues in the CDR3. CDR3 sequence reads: CASASLTLYNEQFF. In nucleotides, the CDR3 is TGTGCCAGCGCAAGCCTGACTCTGTACAATGAGCAGTTCTTC. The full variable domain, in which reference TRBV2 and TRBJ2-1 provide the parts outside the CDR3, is EPEVTQTPSHQVTQMGQEVILRCVPISNHLYFYWYRQILGQKVEFLVSFYNNEISEKSEIFDDQFSVERPDGSNFTLKIRSTKLEDSAMYFCASASLTLYNEQFFGPGTRLTVL.

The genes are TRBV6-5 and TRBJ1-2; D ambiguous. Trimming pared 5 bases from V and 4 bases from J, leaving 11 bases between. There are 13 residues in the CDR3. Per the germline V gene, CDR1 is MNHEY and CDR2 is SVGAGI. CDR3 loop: CASSLGRLYGYTF. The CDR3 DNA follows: TGTGCCAGCAGTCTCGGACGGCTCTATGGCTACACCTTC.

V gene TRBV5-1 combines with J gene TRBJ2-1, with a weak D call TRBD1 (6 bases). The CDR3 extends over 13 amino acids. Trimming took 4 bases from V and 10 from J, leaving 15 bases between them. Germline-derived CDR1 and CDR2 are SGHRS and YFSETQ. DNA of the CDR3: TGCGCCAGCAGCGAAAGCCAACAGGGCGAGCAGTTCTTC. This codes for CASSESQQGEQFF.

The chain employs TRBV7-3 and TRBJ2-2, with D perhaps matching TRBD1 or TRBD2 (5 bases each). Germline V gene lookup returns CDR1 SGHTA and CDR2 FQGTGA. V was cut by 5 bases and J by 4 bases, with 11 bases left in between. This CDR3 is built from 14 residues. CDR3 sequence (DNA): TGTGCCAGCAGCGGGACGGCCCGCACCGGGGAGCTGTTTTTT. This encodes CASSGTARTGELFF. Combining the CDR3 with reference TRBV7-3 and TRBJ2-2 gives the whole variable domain GAGVSQTPSNKVTEKGKYVELRCDPISGHTALYWYRQSLGQGPEFLIYFQGTGAADDSGLPNDRFFAVRPEGSVSTLKIQRTERGDSAVYLCASSGTARTGELFFGEGSRLTVL.

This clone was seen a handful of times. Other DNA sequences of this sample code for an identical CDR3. The CDR3 sequence is CASGGTGLNSPLHF. Here the CDR3 DNA reads TGTGCCAGCGGAGGGACAGGGTTAAATTCACCCCTCCACTTT. This rearrangement joins TRBV7-2 to TRBJ1-6; TRBD1 matches at 9 bases. CDR1 and CDR2 (germline): SGHTA, FQGNSA. This CDR3 is built from 14 residues. V was pared by 8 bases and J by 7 bases, with 6 bases of the junction left unmatched.